This TCR beta chain was retrieved from a study of cytomegalovirus exposure and HLA in healthy donors (dated by TCRdb to 2015 to 2018). Describing the broader study: In an earlier analysis of around 540 of the donors, 276 Gb of sequence data and 90 million to 130 million unique TCR beta sequences from 180 million or so T cells were reported. An early release covering roughly 640 HLA-typed donors comprised approximately 300 gigabases of sequencing data and 85 million or so unique TCR sequences. Of the 350 to 450 genotyped donors, less than 90% were placed in the genetic ancestry cluster associated with self-reported Caucasian donors. The study aimed to test whether cataloging public T cell receptors could reveal signatures of past pathogen exposure. The T cell repertoires of some 700 subjects were profiled by immunosequencing and related to cytomegalovirus serostatus. Besides the first cohort of 500 to 700 subjects, a separate validation cohort made up of around 120 different subjects was used. High-throughput TCR immunosequencing, statistical association of individual TCRs with disease status, and machine learning were combined to predict cytomegalovirus infection status. To study patterns of TCR occurrence, a later analysis re-analyzed previously published TCR beta repertoires from 600 to 750 donors and added high-resolution HLA genotyping. In the later analysis, no new phenotypic data were used to find candidate immune exposures; instead, reliance was placed on TCR beta sequences and their occurrence across donors. In an earlier analysis of around 540 of the donors, high-throughput TCR beta sequencing was used to judge whether each TCR beta V gene segment behaved as functional or pseudogenic. Donor age, sex, ethnicity and CMV serostatus were collected together with the repertoire data. A later genetic analysis took genome-wide SNP genotypes for about 55% of the 666 donors and used that subset as a discovery cohort. All discovery cohort repertoires had been generated on a single sequencing platform. HLA typing included class I and class II loci at four-digit resolution. Typing coverage varied by locus: roughly 620-640 donors for A, B, C, DRB1 and DQB1; roughly 560 for DQA1; approximately 570 for DPA1; approximately 470 for DPB1. Because of strong linkage in the cohort, roughly five DR-DQ haplotypes were treated as single units for association and clustering. Among around 400 genotyped donors of the cohort, an average of around 250,000 unique TCR beta nucleotide sequences was sequenced per donor, of which 15% to 20% were non-productive.

What the work shows at the level of the full study, not this receptor alone: The sequencing pipeline was judged likely to have produced a cluster of highly shared sequence variants as a technical artifact. A later analysis reported that several top co-occurrence clusters appeared linked to parvovirus B19, influenza, CMV and Epstein-Barr virus. An earlier analysis of approximately 530 of the donors showed that most TCR beta V segments appeared in productive rearrangements either about 90% or about 30% of the time, which broadly matched IMGT annotations. According to a later analysis, most CMV-associated TCR beta chains appeared to be HLA-restricted, and the HLA associations seemed to be driven largely by CMV exposure. Because counts were too low, more than 15 rarely observed V segments, including chromosome 9 orphons, were excluded from the earlier analysis of 587 of the donors. The 87-base-pair reads could not distinguish some IMGT-functional V segments, including TRBV6-2 and TRBV6-3, so those segments were excluded. In a later analysis, the rate of TCR association differed among HLA loci, with DRB1 alleles having the most associated TCRs and HLA-C alleles having the fewest. An association between a missense DCLRE1C variant and V-gene and J-gene trimming of TCR beta chains was found in a later genetic analysis and replicated in an independent cohort. Compared with equally common non-associated chains, HLA-associated TCR beta chains in a later analysis were more clonally expanded and had lower generation probabilities. At a false discovery rate of 0.05, a later analysis linked 16,000 or so TCR beta sequences to specific HLA alleles. Compared with the 666-donor mean, donors in an Asian-associated ancestry cluster had fewer N-insertions in productive TCRs, according to a later genetic analysis. Linkage disequilibrium might explain the correlated functional status among segregating V segments, but an unknown experimental factor could not be excluded. A total of 150 or so TCR beta chains were listed by the study as associated with cytomegalovirus. Cytomegalovirus status was reported to be diagnosed by the classifier with high specificity and sensitivity in both the original and validation cohorts. Assigning TCR associations to individual alleles was difficult when HLA alleles, especially DR and DQ, strongly co-occurred. Because some donors lacked HLA typing at each locus, the association tests relied only on the typed subset. Immune exposure information for the cohort was limited to CMV serostatus. The presence/absence analyses assumed that sequencing depth was roughly uniform across donors, and that assumption may not be true. This cohort had only TCR beta chains sequenced, and the lack of alpha or paired-chain data limited which features could be detected. A further reported finding was that TCR beta sequences accurately predicted the HLA-A and HLA-B alleles for most subjects in the first cohort. In vitro tests confirmed that three of the cytomegalovirus-associated TCR beta chains recognize cytomegalovirus antigens. It was suggested by the authors that the approach could potentially be generalized to other disease states and immunological phenotypes. While some public TCRs were present in many individuals, most TCR sequences turned up only very rarely across donors.

This clone was seen a few times. Which antigen it targets is not known. Per-base qualities were not stored, and no clone one base away is much larger. The cohort consisted of some 730 healthy bone marrow donors. At the time of sampling, all cohort members were nominally healthy, though unrecorded immune exposures were likely present. The donor was CMV seropositive and was included in the group of 300 or so seropositive cohort members. Each donor provided a peripheral blood sample, and peripheral blood mononuclear cells were used for TCR beta sequencing. Genomic DNA was extracted from the blood cell samples with the Qiagen DNeasy Blood Extraction Kit. Compared with germline, V lacks 4 bases and J lacks 6 bases; bases without a gene match: 3. CDR1 and CDR2 are drawn from the germline V gene: SGHRS, YFSETQ. The cysteine opens and the phenylalanine closes a CDR3 of 14 amino acids. Only the CDR3 part of the read is kept: 42 bases, read in frame from the first base.

Library prep was done by the immunoSEQ multiplex PCR assay. For the multiplex PCR, a mixture combining 60 forward primers for TCR Vbeta segments and 13 reverse primers for TCR Jbeta segments was used. The CDR3 region of rearranged TCR beta genes was amplified from genomic DNA with a multiplex PCR assay. On the Illumina HiSeq System, the amplified TCR beta libraries were sequenced as 87-base-pair reads. Regarding the original processing steps: A later analysis counted about 80 million unique TCR beta chains across the 640 or so repertoires, and 9 million to 14 million of these chains were shared by at least two donors. A nearest-neighbor algorithm error-corrected the raw reads and collapsed the reads into unique sequences, merging closely related sequences to remove PCR and sequencing errors. To assign V, D and J gene segments, CDR3 sequences were aligned to IMGT reference sequences. Each retained sequence needed at least a six-nucleotide match to both a V gene segment and a J gene segment. A rearrangement counted as productive if the CDR3 had no stop codons and remained in frame with V and J, and every other rearrangement counted as non-productive. Following IMGT convention, CDR3 was defined as the stretch from the second conserved V-encoded cysteine to the conserved J-encoded phenylalanine. Sequences without an unambiguous match to a single V gene segment were excluded from the earlier analysis of almost 600 of the donors. In an earlier analysis of approximately 590 of the donors, V segments were called functional above 56.7% productive rearrangements and were called segregating when the between-donor standard deviation exceeded 5%. A statistical classification framework was built to diagnose cytomegalovirus status from the catalog of TCR beta chain sequences. V and J gene assignment, in a later analysis, came from comparing TCR nucleotide sequences with IMGT/GENE-DB human TR gene sequences. Using the TCRdist pipeline, a later analysis assigned CDR3 sequences along with most-parsimonious VDJ recombination scenarios. A later analysis defined each TCR beta chain by its CDR3 amino acid sequence plus V-gene family, and excluded reads lacking a unique V-gene family. A later analysis removed 550 to 700 highly shared, low-generation-probability nucleotide sequences to deal with suspected cross-contamination and a sequencing artifact. For each public chain, a later analysis derived a clonal expansion index from normalized ranks of inferred template counts within each repertoire. In a later analysis, generation probabilities were computed using a VDJ recombination model fitted to out-of-frame rearrangements, and the results were checked against IGoR. In a later analysis, TCR-TCR, TCR-HLA and TCR-CMV co-occurrence was scored with hypergeometric tests, and a repertoire-size bias correction was applied to TCR pairs. A later analysis estimated false discovery rates by permuting HLA or CMV assignments 20 times. In a later analysis, co-occurring TCRs were grouped using DBSCAN, with TCRdist sequence similarity added in when clustering inside HLA-allele-positive subsets. For co-occurrence clustering, repertoires with fewer than 30,000 or more than 120,000 public chains were excluded, along with roughly five repertoires with anomalous nucleotide sharing. Here the immuneACCESS table is served through TCRdb, limited to in-frame sequences with V and J called. Missing clones are a known gap in these copies; in checked studies unresolved V genes cover under half, and the rest lacks a known reason. That table supplies the V and J calls and clone size; D and trimming were determined from the DNA. In this sample the table shows over 100,000 clones, around 10% of which occur a single time. In total, the top ten clones hold about 5% of the sample.

The sequenced sample consisted of PBMCs. The chain uses TRBV5-1 and TRBJ2-1; TRBD1 aligns with 11 central bases. This clonotype was sampled from a man aged 35-49 years in good health and CMV-seropositive. At the DNA level, the sequence is TGCGCCAGCAGCGGACAGGGGGCGGTCAATGAGCAGTTCTTC. It encodes CASSGQGAVNEQFF. Joined to the reference TRBV5-1 and TRBJ2-1 proteins, this CDR3 gives the full variable domain: KAGVTQTPRYLIKTRGQQVTLSCSPISGHRSVSWYQQTPGQGLQFLFEYFSETQRNKGNFPGRFSGRQFSNSRSEMNVSTLELGDSALYLCASSGQGAVNEQFFGPGTRLTVL.